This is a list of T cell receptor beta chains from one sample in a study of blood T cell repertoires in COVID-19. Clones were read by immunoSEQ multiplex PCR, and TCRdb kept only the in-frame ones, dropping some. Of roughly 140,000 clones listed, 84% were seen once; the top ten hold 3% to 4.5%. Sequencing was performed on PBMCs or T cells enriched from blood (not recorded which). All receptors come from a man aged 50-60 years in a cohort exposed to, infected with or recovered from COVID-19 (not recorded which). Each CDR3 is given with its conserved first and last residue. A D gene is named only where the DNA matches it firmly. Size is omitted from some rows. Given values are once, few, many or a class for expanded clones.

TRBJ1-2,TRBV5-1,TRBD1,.,TGCGCCAGCAGCTTCTCTTCGGACAGGGAAGGTGGCTACACCTTC,CASSFSSDREGGYTF
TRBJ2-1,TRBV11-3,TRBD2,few,TGTGCCAGCAGCTTAGAACTAGCGGGACAGAATGAGCAGTTCTTC,CASSLELAGQNEQFF
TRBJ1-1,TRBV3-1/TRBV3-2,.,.,TGTGCCAGCAGCCAAGGACAGGCTACAATGAACACTGAAGCTTTCTTT,CASSQGQATMNTEAFF
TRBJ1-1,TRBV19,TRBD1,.,TGTGCCAGTAGTAAACAGGGGAGGACTGAAGCTTTCTTT,CASSKQGRTEAFF
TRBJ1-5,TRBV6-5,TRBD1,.,TGTGCCAGCGGGAAGACAGGGGGCAATCAGCCCCAGCATTTT,CASGKTGGNQPQHF
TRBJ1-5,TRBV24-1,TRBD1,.,TGTGCCACCAGTGATTTATGGGACAGGGGAGTCCTTTATCAGCCCCAGCATTTT,CATSDLWDRGVLYQPQHF
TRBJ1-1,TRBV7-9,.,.,TGTGCCAGCAGGTGGGACAAGAACACTGAAGCTTTCTTT,CASRWDKNTEAFF
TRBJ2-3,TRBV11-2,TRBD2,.,TGTGCCAGCAGCCCTTTGGCGGGGGTAACAGATACGCAGTATTTT,CASSPLAGVTDTQYF
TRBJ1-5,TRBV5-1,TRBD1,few,TGCGCCGGGGAGACAGGGGACCCTCAGCCCCAGCATTTT,CAGETGDPQPQHF
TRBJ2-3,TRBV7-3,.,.,TGTGCCAGCAGCTCGACACACAGGGTCGGTGGCACAGATACGCAGTATTTT,CASSSTHRVGGTDTQYF
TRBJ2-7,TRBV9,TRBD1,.,TGTGCCAGCAGCGTAGGAGGGGGCCCATTCGAGCAGTACTTC,CASSVGGGPFEQYF
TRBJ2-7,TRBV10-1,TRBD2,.,TGCGCCAGCAGTTCCTGGACTAGCGGCATGGGCGAGCAGTACTTC,CASSSWTSGMGEQYF
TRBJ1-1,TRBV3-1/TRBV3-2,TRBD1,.,TGTGCCAGCAGCAAGACAGGGGGAATTGCGAACACTGAAGCTTTCTTT,CASSKTGGIANTEAFF
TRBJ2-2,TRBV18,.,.,TGTGCCAGCTCACGGCAACCGGGACATAACACCGGGGAGCTGTTTTTT,CASSRQPGHNTGELFF
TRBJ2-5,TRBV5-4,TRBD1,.,TGTGCCAGCAGCAGACAGGGGGAAGAGACCCAGTACTTC,CASSRQGEETQYF
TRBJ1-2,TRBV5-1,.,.,TGCGCCAGCAGCGCCACGACTAGAGGCTACACCTTC,CASSATTRGYTF
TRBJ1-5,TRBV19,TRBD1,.,TGTGCCAGTAGTATAGCTGCGACAGGGTCGAAGAATCAGCCCCAGCATTTT,CASSIAATGSKNQPQHF
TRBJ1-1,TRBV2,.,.,TGTGCCAGCAGTGTCGCTGACGGAAGGAGCAGGGGACGACTTGAAGCTTTCTTT,CASSVADGRSRGRLEAFF
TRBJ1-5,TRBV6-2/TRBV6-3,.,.,TGTGCCAGCACCCCTACCGGGATTTCTAACCAGCCCCAGCATTTT,CASTPTGISNQPQHF
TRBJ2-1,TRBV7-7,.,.,TGTGCCAGCAGCTTAGGGGACTCCTCCTACAATGAGCAGTTCTTC,CASSLGDSSYNEQFF
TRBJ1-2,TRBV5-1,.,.,TGCGCCAGCAGCTTGTCAAGCGGAGGGACTAGGGGCTACACCTTC,CASSLSSGGTRGYTF
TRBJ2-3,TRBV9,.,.,TGTGCCAGCAGCGATCAGGGAGGACCCACAGATACGCAGTATTTT,CASSDQGGPTDTQYF
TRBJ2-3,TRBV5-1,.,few,TGCGCCAGCAGCGCCCAGCGGATTAGCACAGATACGCAGTATTTT,CASSAQRISTDTQYF
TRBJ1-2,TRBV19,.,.,TGTGCCAGTAGTCACTTTGTGGGCCAAGACTATGGCTACACCTTC,CASSHFVGQDYGYTF
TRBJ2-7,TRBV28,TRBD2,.,TGTGCCAGCAGTCTGGGACTAGCGGGAGGTGAGCAGTACTTC,CASSLGLAGGEQYF
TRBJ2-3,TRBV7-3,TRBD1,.,TGTGCCAGCAGCTCCGGACAGGGTATTGCACCGTACACAGATACGCAGTATTTT,CASSSGQGIAPYTDTQYF
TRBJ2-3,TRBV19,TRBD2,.,TGTGCCAGTAGTATAATAACTAGCGGGAGGTATGCAGATACGCAGTATTTT,CASSIITSGRYADTQYF
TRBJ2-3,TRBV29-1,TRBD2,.,TGCAGCGTTGACGGGACTAGAAGCGTTCTCGATACGCAGTATTTT,CSVDGTRSVLDTQYF
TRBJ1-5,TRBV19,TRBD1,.,TGTGCCACCGGGACAGTCCTCAATCAGCCCCAGCATTTT,CATGTVLNQPQHF
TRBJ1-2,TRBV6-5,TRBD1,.,TGTGCCACCTACGCCTGGACAGGGCAGGGCTACACCTTC,CATYAWTGQGYTF
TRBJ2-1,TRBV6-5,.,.,TGTGCCAGCAGTTACGGACTGGCCCTCAATGAGCAGTTCTTC,CASSYGLALNEQFF
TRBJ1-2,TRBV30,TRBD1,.,TGTGCCACGCCGACAGGGAACTATGGCTACACCTTC,CATPTGNYGYTF
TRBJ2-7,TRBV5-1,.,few,TGCGCCAGCAGCTTGGCTTTCGGGTCCAGCTCCTACGAGCAGTACTTC,CASSLAFGSSSYEQYF
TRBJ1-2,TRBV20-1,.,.,TGCAGTGCTGCATATGCGGGGGGCTACACCTTC,CSAAYAGGYTF
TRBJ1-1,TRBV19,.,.,TGTGCCAGTAGCACAGGGATGAACACTGAAGCTTTCTTT,CASSTGMNTEAFF
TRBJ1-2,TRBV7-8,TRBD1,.,TGTGCCAGCAGCCGGGACAGGGGGGACTATGGCTACACCTTC,CASSRDRGDYGYTF
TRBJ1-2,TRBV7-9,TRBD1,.,TGTGCCAGCAGCTTAAGGGACAGTAACTATGGCTACACCTTC,CASSLRDSNYGYTF
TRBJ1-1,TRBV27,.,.,TGTGCCAGCAGTTTTGGCGGAGAAGCTTTCTTT,CASSFGGEAFF
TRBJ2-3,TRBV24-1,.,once,TGTGCCACCAGTGATTCGGCAGACAGACTCACAGATACGCAGTATTTT,CATSDSADRLTDTQYF
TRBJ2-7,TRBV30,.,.,TGTGCCTGGCTGGAGAGAACAGGGCAACGGCAGTACTTC,CAWLERTGQRQYF
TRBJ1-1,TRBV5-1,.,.,TGCGCCAGCAGCTTGGCCGAAATAAGAGCGAACACTGAAGCTTTCTTT,CASSLAEIRANTEAFF
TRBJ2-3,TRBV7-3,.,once,TGTGCCAGCAGCTTAAGCGGGAAGTTCACAGATACGCAGTATTTT,CASSLSGKFTDTQYF
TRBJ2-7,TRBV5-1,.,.,TGCGCCAGCAGCTTCGCGGGAAGCGACGAGCAGTACTTC,CASSFAGSDEQYF
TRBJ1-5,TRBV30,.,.,TGTGCCTGGAGCTCTAGGAGCAATCAGCCCCAGCATTTT,CAWSSRSNQPQHF
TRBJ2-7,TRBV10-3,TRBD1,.,TGTGCCATCAGTTACAGGGGAAACTCCTACGAGCAGTACTTC,CAISYRGNSYEQYF
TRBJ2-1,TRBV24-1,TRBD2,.,TGTGCCACCAGTGAGGCTAGCGGGAGCTGGGAGCAGTTCTTC,CATSEASGSWEQFF
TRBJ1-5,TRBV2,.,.,TGTGCCAGCAGTGAATGGACAGCTTTAAATCAGCCCCAGCATTTT,CASSEWTALNQPQHF
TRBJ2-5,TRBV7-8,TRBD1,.,TGTGCCAGCAGCTGGCAGACAGGGGGACGTGAGACCCAGTACTTC,CASSWQTGGRETQYF
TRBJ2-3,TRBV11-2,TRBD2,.,TGTGCCAGCAGCTTATTCGGGACTAGCACACGCACAGATACGCAGTATTTT,CASSLFGTSTRTDTQYF
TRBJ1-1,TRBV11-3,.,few,TGTGCCAGCAGCCCCCCCCGACTGTACCAAAGGAACACTGAAGCTTTCTTT,CASSPPRLYQRNTEAFF
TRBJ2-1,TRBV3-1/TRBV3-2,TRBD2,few,TGTGCCAGCAGCCAAGATACTGGACTAGCGATGGGTGAGCAGTTCTTC,CASSQDTGLAMGEQFF
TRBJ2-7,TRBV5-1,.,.,TGCGCCAGCAGCTTGGGTAGTCCCCTCTACGAGCAGTACTTC,CASSLGSPLYEQYF
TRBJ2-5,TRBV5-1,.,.,TGCGCCAGCAGCTTGGACAGGGTAGAGACCCAGTACTTC,CASSLDRVETQYF
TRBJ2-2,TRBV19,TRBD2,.,TGTGCCAGGCCGCGGTTCGGACTAGCGGGGGGTGGGGCGAACACCGGGGAGCTGTTTTTT,CARPRFGLAGGGANTGELFF
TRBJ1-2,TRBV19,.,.,TGTGCCAGTAGTACCCGACCGACAGAGTATAGTGGCTACACCTTC,CASSTRPTEYSGYTF